The rows below give T cell receptor beta chains drawn from one sample of a study of regulatory T cells in long-lasting Graves disease. Using its own MiXCR run on the multiplex PCR reads, TCRdb lists one record per CDR3 protein. The sample records about 430,000 distinct CDR3 sequences, roughly 23% being singletons. The specimen was peripheral blood mononuclear cells (PBMCs), collected when the disease was refractory, from a patient treated with antithyroid drugs. These receptors were taken from a female donor with Graves disease. Both conserved end residues are part of each CDR3. Each record gives: V gene, J gene, clone size, D gene, CDR3 protein, CDR3 DNA. D genes are given only for firm matches. Part of the rows lack a size; the others show once, few, many or a class for expanded clones.

>TRBV6-1|TRBJ1-5|few|NA
CASSPTRGGTQPQHF
TGTGCCAGCAGCCCAACGAGGGGTGGGACCCAGCCCCAGCATTTT
>TRBV5-5|TRBJ2-6|NA|NA
CASSQGIGRFSGANVLTF
TGTGCCAGCAGTCAGGGTATAGGGAGATTCTCTGGGGCCAACGTCCTGACTTTC
>TRBV11-2|TRBJ1-2|many|NA
CASNLGVNRDPLYGYTF
TGTGCCAGCAATTTAGGGGTAAACAGGGATCCACTCTATGGCTACACCTTC
>TRBV3-1|TRBJ2-7|many|NA
CASSQDAASLQYF
TGTGCCAGCAGCCAAGACGCAGCCTCGCTCCAGTACTTC
>TRBV28|TRBJ1-5|NA|NA
CASSSAGGQPQHF
TGTGCCAGCAGCTCCGCCGGCGGTCAGCCCCAGCATTTT
>TRBV12-3/TRBV12-4|TRBJ2-2|many|NA
CASSYFLVSSGELFF
TGTGCCAGCAGTTATTTCCTAGTGTCGTCCGGGGAGCTGTTTTTT
>TRBV29-1|TRBJ1-1|many|NA
CSVDRNTEAFF
TGCAGCGTCGACAGAAACACTGAAGCTTTCTTT
>TRBV7-8|TRBJ1-1|many|TRBD1
CASSLGGQGNTEAFF
TGTGCCAGCAGCTTGGGGGGACAGGGCAACACTGAAGCTTTCTTT
>TRBV28|TRBJ1-2|many|NA
CASSPTPGPPYNYGYTF
TGTGCCAGCAGTCCGACCCCGGGCCCCCCCTATAACTATGGCTACACCTTC
>TRBV2|TRBJ1-6|many|NA
CASRTGTGPNSPLHF
TGTGCCAGCAGGACAGGTACAGGACCAAATTCACCCCTCCACTTT
>TRBV2|TRBJ2-7|many|TRBD2
CASSEGGLAGDPYEQYF
TGTGCCAGCAGTGAGGGGGGACTAGCGGGAGACCCCTACGAGCAGTACTTC
>TRBV12-3/TRBV12-4|TRBJ1-2|many|NA
CASSSRANYGYTF
TGTGCCAGCAGCTCCCGGGCTAACTATGGCTACACCTTC
>TRBV2|TRBJ2-3|NA|NA
CASTRPGTSQSQYF
TGTGCCAGCACCCGACCAGGTACTTCGCAGTCGCAGTATTTT
>TRBV28|TRBJ2-5|many|TRBD1
CAIHPGQGTGKTQYF
TGTGCCATCCACCCGGGACAGGGGACAGGAAAGACCCAGTACTTC
>TRBV6-5|TRBJ2-7|few|NA
CASSSTEQPPYEQYF
TGTGCCAGCAGTTCCACAGAACAACCCCCCTACGAGCAGTACTTC
>TRBV20-1|TRBJ2-5|many|TRBD2
CSARGTGTSGRDDFETQYF
TGCAGTGCTAGAGGAACCGGGACTAGCGGGAGGGATGACTTCGAGACCCAGTACTTC
>TRBV5-1|TRBJ1-1|many|NA
CASRGPTDKAFF
TGCGCCAGCAGAGGTCCGACGGATAAAGCTTTCTTT
>TRBV15|TRBJ1-4|many|TRBD1
CATYRDRGEKLFF
TGTGCCACCTACCGGGACAGGGGTGAAAAACTGTTTTTT
>TRBV20-1|TRBJ2-7|few|NA
CSANPPFDSREQYF
TGCAGTGCTAACCCCCCCTTCGATTCTCGGGAGCAGTACTTC
>TRBV18|TRBJ1-1|NA|NA
CASSPKGHTEAFF
TGTGCCAGCTCACCAAAGGGACATACTGAAGCTTTCTTT
>TRBV7-8|TRBJ2-5|many|TRBD1
CASSSPTGTVETQYF
TGTGCCAGCAGCTCACCCACCGGGACAGTAGAGACCCAGTACTTC
>TRBV20-1|TRBJ2-3|NA|TRBD1
CSARDLRDRASTDTQYF
TGCAGTGCTAGGGATCTCCGGGACAGGGCAAGCACAGATACGCAGTATTTT
>TRBV7-9|TRBJ2-1|once|TRBD2
CASSYLEREWGNEQFF
TGTGCCAGCAGCTACCTAGAGCGGGAGTGGGGGAATGAGCAGTTCTTC